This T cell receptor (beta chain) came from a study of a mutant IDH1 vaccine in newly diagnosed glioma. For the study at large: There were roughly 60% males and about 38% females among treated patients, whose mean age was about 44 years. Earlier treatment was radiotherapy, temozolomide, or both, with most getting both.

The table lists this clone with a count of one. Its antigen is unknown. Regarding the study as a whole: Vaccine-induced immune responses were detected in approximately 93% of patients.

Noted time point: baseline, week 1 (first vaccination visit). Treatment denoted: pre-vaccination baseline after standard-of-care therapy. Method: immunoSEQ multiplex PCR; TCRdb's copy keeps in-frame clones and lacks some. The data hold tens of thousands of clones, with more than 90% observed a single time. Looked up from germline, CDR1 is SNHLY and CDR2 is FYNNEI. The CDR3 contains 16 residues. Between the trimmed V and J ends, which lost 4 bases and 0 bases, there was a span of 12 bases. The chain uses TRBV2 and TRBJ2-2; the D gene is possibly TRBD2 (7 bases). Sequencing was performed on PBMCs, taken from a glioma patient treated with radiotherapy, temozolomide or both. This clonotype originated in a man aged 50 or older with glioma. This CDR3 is CASSVKGGPNTGELFF. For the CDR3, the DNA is TGTGCCAGCAGTGTGAAGGGGGGGCCGAACACCGGGGAGCTGTTTTTT. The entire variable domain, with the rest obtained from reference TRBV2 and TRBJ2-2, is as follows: EPEVTQTPSHQVTQMGQEVILRCVPISNHLYFYWYRQILGQKVEFLVSFYNNEISEKSEIFDDQFSVERPDGSNFTLKIRSTKLEDSAMYFCASSVKGGPNTGELFFGEGSRLTVL.